A selection of T cell receptor beta chains follows, all from one sample in a study of blood T cell repertoires in COVID-19. Libraries were prepared by immunoSEQ multiplex PCR; TCRdb keeps only in-frame clonotypes and omits some of them. The sample has 95,000 to 150,000 clones, approximately 87% seen once. Material: peripheral blood. All receptors derive from a man aged 60 to 75 with acute or convalescent COVID-19. Both conserved end residues are part of each CDR3. Fields, in order: clone size, V gene, J gene, D gene, CDR3 protein, CDR3 DNA. D genes are given only for firm matches. Some rows mark clone size as missing; the rest say once, few, many or name a class of expanded clone.

.	TRBV12-3/TRBV12-4	TRBJ2-3	.	CASRTDPTDTQYF	TGTGCCAGCCGTACAGACCCCACAGATACGCAGTATTTT
.	TRBV6-1	TRBJ2-5	TRBD2	CASSEVGGLAGVWQETQYF	TGTGCCAGCAGTGAAGTGGGGGGACTAGCGGGAGTATGGCAAGAGACCCAGTACTTC
.	TRBV7-2	TRBJ1-5	.	CASSFRAPIPGNGNQPQHF	TGTGCCAGCAGCTTCCGGGCTCCCATCCCAGGGAACGGCAATCAGCCCCAGCATTTT
few	TRBV3-1/TRBV3-2	TRBJ2-2	.	CASSRQSNTGELFF	TGTGCCAGCAGCCGACAGAGTAACACCGGGGAGCTGTTTTTT
.	TRBV5-4	TRBJ1-2	.	CASTSRERSWGYTF	TGTGCCAGCACGTCTCGGGAGCGAAGCTGGGGCTACACCTTC
once	TRBV4-3	TRBJ2-2	.	CASSQRVAGFRTGELFF	TGCGCCAGCAGCCAAAGGGTCGCGGGCTTTAGGACCGGGGAGCTGTTTTTT
.	TRBV6-5	TRBJ2-3	TRBD2	CASSYLRGADTQYF	TGTGCCAGCAGTTACTTGCGGGGGGCAGATACGCAGTATTTT
once	TRBV27	TRBJ2-6	.	CASSLAGANVLTF	TGTGCCAGCAGTTTAGCGGGGGCCAACGTCCTGACTTTC
.	TRBV27	TRBJ1-1	.	CASSPDRFTSVVNTEAFF	TGTGCCAGCAGTCCAGACAGATTTACATCGGTTGTGAACACTGAAGCTTTCTTT
.	TRBV27	TRBJ2-7	TRBD2	CASSPKRGGWTYEQYF	TGTGCCAGCAGCCCCAAACGCGGGGGATGGACCTACGAGCAGTACTTC
.	TRBV19	TRBJ2-3	TRBD2	CASTPAGGSDTQYF	TGTGCCAGTACCCCAGCGGGAGGTTCAGATACGCAGTATTTT
.	TRBV30	TRBJ2-1	TRBD2	CAWSAGLAGDNEQFF	TGTGCCTGGAGTGCAGGACTAGCGGGAGACAATGAGCAGTTCTTC
once	TRBV7-2	TRBJ2-5	TRBD2	CASSLGEGLGETQYF	TGTGCCAGCAGCTTAGGGGAGGGGCTCGGGGAGACCCAGTACTTC
.	TRBV6-5	TRBJ1-2	.	CASHPRGMRGHGYTF	TGTGCCAGCCACCCAAGGGGGATGCGCGGGCATGGCTACACCTTC
.	TRBV12-3/TRBV12-4	TRBJ2-7	.	CASSLGGREQYF	TGTGCCAGCAGTTTGGGGGGGCGCGAGCAGTACTTC
.	TRBV10-3	TRBJ1-2	TRBD1	CAISEGQGNYGYTF	TGTGCCATCAGCGAGGGACAGGGAAACTATGGCTACACCTTC
.	TRBV2	TRBJ1-2	TRBD1	CARGQENYGYTF	TGTGCCAGGGGACAGGAAAACTATGGCTACACCTTC
.	TRBV28	TRBJ2-7	.	CASSRGSYEQYF	TGTGCCAGCAGCCGGGGGTCCTACGAGCAGTACTTC
.	TRBV28	TRBJ1-4	TRBD1	CASSGGQGSGKLFF	TGTGCCAGCAGCGGGGGACAGGGATCGGGAAAACTGTTTTTT
.	TRBV5-4	TRBJ2-2	TRBD1	CASSDRANTGELFF	TGTGCCAGCAGCGACAGGGCGAACACCGGGGAGCTGTTTTTT
.	TRBV10-3	TRBJ2-6	TRBD1	CAISRDRGASGANVLTF	TGTGCCATCAGTAGGGACAGGGGAGCTTCTGGGGCCAACGTCCTGACTTTC
.	TRBV7-2	TRBJ2-5	TRBD2	CASSLGSSGRETQYF	TGTGCCAGCAGCTTAGGCTCTAGCGGGAGAGAGACCCAGTACTTC
.	TRBV5-4	TRBJ2-7	TRBD1	CASSSPTGEVEQYF	TGTGCCAGCAGCTCACCGACAGGGGAAGTCGAGCAGTACTTC
.	TRBV12-3/TRBV12-4	TRBJ1-1	.	CASSQGGEAFF	TGTGCCAGCAGCCAAGGGGGAGAAGCTTTCTTT
.	TRBV28	TRBJ2-5	TRBD1	CASSLVGGEDTTQETQYF	TGTGCCAGCAGTTTAGTAGGGGGCGAAGATACGACGCAAGAGACCCAGTACTTC
.	TRBV5-1	TRBJ2-4	.	CASSLAGEPAKNIQYF	TGCGCCAGCAGCTTGGCCGGGGAGCCAGCCAAAAACATTCAGTACTTC
.	TRBV7-2	TRBJ2-1	TRBD1	CASSLDRENEQFF	TGTGCCAGCAGCCTCGACAGGGAGAATGAGCAGTTCTTC
.	TRBV4-1	TRBJ1-2	.	CASSPLGAQEGYTF	TGCGCCAGCAGCCCCCTTGGAGCCCAAGAAGGCTACACCTTC
.	TRBV28	TRBJ1-4	.	CASRSPGVEEKLFF	TGTGCCAGCAGATCCCCCGGGGTGGAGGAAAAACTGTTTTTT
.	TRBV7-9	TRBJ2-7	.	CASSLARSEQYF	TGTGCCAGCAGCTTAGCCCGTAGCGAGCAGTACTTC
few	TRBV7-3	TRBJ2-2	.	CASSSTGAGELFF	TGTGCCAGCAGCTCTACGGGGGCCGGGGAGCTGTTTTTT
.	TRBV27	TRBJ1-5	TRBD1	CASRERTGVSNQPQHF	TGTGCCAGCAGAGAGAGGACAGGGGTCAGCAATCAGCCCCAGCATTTT
once	TRBV6-2/TRBV6-3	TRBJ2-5	TRBD1	CASSTRTGGAGETQYF	TGTGCCAGCAGTACCCGGACAGGAGGTGCCGGAGAGACCCAGTACTTC
once	TRBV6-6	TRBJ2-3	TRBD2	CASAILAGGGDTQYF	TGTGCCAGCGCCATCCTAGCGGGAGGGGGGGATACGCAGTATTTT
once	TRBV18	TRBJ1-5	.	CASSSLGYSASVNQPQHF	TGTGCCAGCTCAAGTTTAGGTTATTCGGCCAGCGTCAATCAGCCCCAGCATTTT
few	TRBV11-2	TRBJ2-4	TRBD1	CASSLGQGIQNIQYF	TGTGCCAGCAGCTTGGGACAGGGGATCCAAAACATTCAGTACTTC
.	TRBV21-1	TRBJ2-2	.	CASSKDLMAAWGPPGELFF	TGTGCCAGCAGCAAAGATTTGATGGCAGCTTGGGGCCCCCCCGGGGAGCTGTTTTTT
.	TRBV10-2	TRBJ1-1	.	CASRGVGGNTEAFF	TGCGCCAGTCGGGGAGTAGGGGGTAACACTGAAGCTTTCTTT
.	TRBV19	TRBJ2-7	.	CASSPGGVTYEQYF	TGTGCCAGTAGCCCCGGAGGGGTGACCTACGAGCAGTACTTC
.	TRBV10-1	TRBJ2-7	TRBD1	CASSALGQGDEQYF	TGCGCCAGCAGTGCCCTCGGGCAGGGGGACGAGCAGTACTTC
.	TRBV5-1	TRBJ1-6	.	CASSLAGEANSPLHF	TGCGCCAGCAGCTTGGCAGGGGAAGCAAATTCACCCCTCCACTTT
.	TRBV5-1	TRBJ1-3	.	CASSLPEGAASSGNTIYF	TGCGCCAGCAGCTTGCCGGAGGGTGCAGCCTCCTCTGGAAACACCATATATTTT
.	TRBV18	TRBJ1-1	.	CASSGMGVTEAFF	TGTGCCAGCTCAGGTATGGGCGTGACTGAAGCTTTCTTT
.	TRBV19	TRBJ2-1	TRBD2	CASKKRESNEQFF	TGTGCCAGTAAGAAGCGGGAGAGCAATGAGCAGTTCTTC
.	TRBV2	TRBJ2-7	TRBD2	CASRRGLAGRSSYEQYF	TGTGCCAGCAGACGGGGCCTAGCGGGTCGCTCCTCCTACGAGCAGTACTTC
.	TRBV4-2	TRBJ1-1	.	CASSQRQGFWQGAFF	TGTGCCAGCAGCCAAAGGCAGGGGTTTTGGCAAGGAGCTTTCTTT
.	TRBV4-3	TRBJ2-1	TRBD2	CASSQDRTSGRLEQFF	TGCGCCAGCAGCCAAGATCGGACTAGCGGGAGGCTTGAGCAGTTCTTC
.	TRBV14	TRBJ2-2	TRBD2	CASSQLAGGRTGELFF	TGTGCCAGCAGCCAGTTGGCGGGAGGAAGGACCGGGGAGCTGTTTTTT
once	TRBV29-1	TRBJ2-3	.	CSSVGGGTDTQYF	TGCAGCTCAGTGGGGGGAGGCACAGATACGCAGTATTTT
.	TRBV7-8	TRBJ2-7	TRBD1	CASSGTGGAIGEQYF	TGTGCCAGCAGCGGGACAGGGGGCGCGATTGGGGAGCAGTACTTC
.	TRBV28	TRBJ1-1	TRBD1	CASSPGTGLKGAFF	TGTGCCAGCAGCCCCGGGACAGGGCTTAAGGGAGCTTTCTTT
.	TRBV5-6	TRBJ1-1	TRBD1	CASYQGATEAFF	TGTGCCAGTTATCAGGGGGCGACTGAAGCTTTCTTT
few	TRBV6-4	TRBJ1-5	.	CASSLTGGQPQHF	TGTGCCAGCAGTTTGACGGGAGGGCAGCCCCAGCATTTT
.	TRBV4-1	TRBJ2-6	.	CASSHQQHLSGANVLTF	TGCGCCAGCAGCCACCAACAGCATCTCTCTGGGGCCAACGTCCTGACTTTC
.	TRBV12-3/TRBV12-4	TRBJ2-1	.	CASTNGRYNEQFF	TGTGCCAGCACCAACGGGAGATACAATGAGCAGTTCTTC
.	TRBV7-8	TRBJ2-2	.	CASSWERRSAGELFF	TGTGCCAGCAGCTGGGAGCGCCGGTCGGCCGGGGAGCTGTTTTTT
.	TRBV6-5	TRBJ2-3	TRBD1	CASRTGSVLDTQYF	TGTGCCAGCAGGACAGGGTCTGTTTTGGATACGCAGTATTTT
.	TRBV9	TRBJ2-1	.	CASSVSPTTDNEQFF	TGTGCCAGCAGCGTATCCCCAACCACGGACAATGAGCAGTTCTTC